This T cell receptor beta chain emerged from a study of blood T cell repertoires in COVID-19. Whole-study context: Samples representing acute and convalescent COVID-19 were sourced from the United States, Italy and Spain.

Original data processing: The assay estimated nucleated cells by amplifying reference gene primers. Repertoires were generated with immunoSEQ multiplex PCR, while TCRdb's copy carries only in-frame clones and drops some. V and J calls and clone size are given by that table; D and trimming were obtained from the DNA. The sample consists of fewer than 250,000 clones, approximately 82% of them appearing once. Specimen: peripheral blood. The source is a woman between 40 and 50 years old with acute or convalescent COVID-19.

CDR3 coding DNA: TGTGCCAGCAGCCCTGGACAGGGGACAGATACGCAGTATTTT. Amino acids: CASSPGQGTDTQYF. The chain recombines TRBV7-2 with TRBJ2-3; 9 bases fit TRBD1. The germline CDR1 and CDR2 sequences are SGHTA and FQGNSA. The CDR3 runs 14 residues. The V and J ends lost 5 bases and 3 bases, in that order; junction bases with no gene match: 3.